This T cell receptor (beta chain) was sequenced during a study of cytomegalovirus exposure and HLA in healthy donors (dated by TCRdb to the late 2010s). As for the study more broadly: An earlier analysis of several hundred of the donors reported roughly 300 Gb of sequence data and 117 million unique TCR beta sequences obtained from about 179 million T cells. About 300 gigabases of sequencing data and 78 million or so unique TCR sequences were included in an early release covering about 620 HLA-typed donors. Of the roughly 390 genotyped donors, approximately 83% fell in the genetic ancestry cluster associated with self-reported Caucasian donors. The study aimed to test whether cataloging public T cell receptors could reveal signatures of past pathogen exposure. The T cell repertoires of around 730 subjects were profiled by immunosequencing and related to cytomegalovirus serostatus. Besides the first cohort of around 700 subjects, a separate validation cohort made up of 120 different subjects was used. To predict cytomegalovirus infection status, the study brought together high-throughput TCR immunosequencing, statistical association of individual TCRs with disease status, and machine learning. In a later analysis, previously published TCR beta repertoires from about 640 donors were re-analyzed and high-resolution HLA genotyping was added so that TCR occurrence patterns could be studied. Rather than using new phenotypic data, the later analysis identified candidate immune exposures from TCR beta sequences and from how often those sequences occurred across donors. An earlier analysis of several hundred of the donors used high-throughput TCR beta sequencing to judge whether each TCR beta V gene segment behaved as functional or pseudogenic. Donor age, sex, ethnicity and CMV serostatus were compiled together with the repertoire data. Genome-wide SNP genotypes for about 60% of the roughly 670 donors were used in a later genetic analysis, which treated that subset as a discovery cohort. All discovery cohort repertoires had been generated using a single sequencing platform. Both class I and class II loci were covered by HLA typing, at four-digit resolution. Typing coverage differed by locus: A, B, C, DRB1 and DQB1 were typed in roughly 620-640 donors, DQA1 in about 500, DPA1 in approximately 600, and DPB1 in roughly 470. About five DR-DQ haplotypes were treated as single units for association and clustering because of strong linkage in the cohort. Across 300 to 500 genotyped donors of the cohort, an average of about 240,000 unique TCR beta nucleotide sequences per donor were sequenced, and 15% to 20% of those sequences were non-productive. Beyond this particular receptor, the publication reports: In a later genetic analysis, fewer N-insertions in productive TCRs were reported among donors in an Asian-associated ancestry cluster than the roughly 710-donor mean. A group of highly shared sequence variants was considered likely to be a technical artifact of the sequencing pipeline. In a later analysis, most CMV-associated TCR beta chains were found to appear HLA-restricted, with HLA associations seemingly driven largely by CMV exposure. A few of the identified cytomegalovirus-associated TCR beta chains were confirmed in vitro to be specific for cytomegalovirus antigens. In an earlier analysis of approximately 590 of the donors, most TCR beta V segments appeared in productive rearrangements about 87% or about 30% of the time, broadly matching IMGT annotations. The 87-base-pair reads could not distinguish some IMGT-functional V segments, including TRBV6-2 and TRBV6-3, so those segments were excluded. The classifier was reported to diagnose cytomegalovirus status with high specificity and sensitivity in both the original and validation cohorts. In a later analysis, 15,000 to 20,000 TCR beta sequences were associated with specific HLA alleles at a false discovery rate of 0.05. In a later analysis, HLA-associated TCR beta chains showed more clonal expansion and lower generation probabilities than non-associated chains that were equally common. Because HLA typing was missing for some donors at each locus, association tests included only the typed subset. In a later analysis, TCR association rates were found to vary across HLA loci, with the most associated TCRs seen for DRB1 alleles and the fewest for HLA-C alleles. A later analysis reported that several top co-occurrence clusters appeared linked to parvovirus B19, influenza, CMV and Epstein-Barr virus. When HLA alleles, especially DR and DQ, strongly co-occurred, TCR associations were difficult to assign to individual alleles. The only immune exposure information available for the cohort was CMV serostatus. Only TCR beta chains were sequenced in this cohort, and the absence of alpha or paired-chain data limited detectable features. The authors suggested that the approach could potentially be generalized to other disease states and immunological phenotypes. A further reported finding was that TCR beta sequences accurately predicted the HLA-A and HLA-B alleles for most subjects in the first cohort. Most TCR sequences were seen in very few donors, while some public TCRs were found in many individuals. V-gene and J-gene trimming of TCR beta chains was associated with a missense DCLRE1C variant in a later genetic analysis, and the association was replicated in an independent cohort. A total of fewer than 200 TCR beta chains were listed by the study as associated with cytomegalovirus. Linkage disequilibrium might explain the correlated functional status among segregating V segments, but an unknown experimental factor could not be ruled out. Because counts were too low, seventeen rarely observed V segments, including chromosome 9 orphons, were excluded from the earlier analysis of roughly 580 of the donors. Presence/absence analyses assumed roughly uniform sequencing depth across donors, an assumption that may not hold.

Library preparation was by the immunoSEQ multiplex PCR assay. A mixture of 60 forward primers for TCR Vbeta segments and 13 reverse primers for TCR Jbeta segments was used in the multiplex PCR. Amplification of the CDR3 region of rearranged TCR beta genes was performed with a multiplex PCR assay on genomic DNA. Amplified TCR beta libraries were sequenced as 87-base-pair reads on the Illumina HiSeq System. Under the source paper's analysis protocol: In a later analysis, some 80 million unique TCR beta chains were counted across the 500 to 700 repertoires, and about 9.9 million of these chains were shared by at least two donors. Raw reads were error-corrected and collapsed into unique sequences with a nearest-neighbor algorithm that merged closely related sequences to remove PCR and sequencing errors. To assign V, D and J gene segments, CDR3 sequences were aligned to IMGT reference sequences. For a sequence to be retained, a match of at least six nucleotides was required to both a V gene segment and a J gene segment. A rearrangement counted as productive if the CDR3 had no stop codons and remained in frame with V and J, and every other rearrangement counted as non-productive. Following IMGT convention, CDR3 was defined as the stretch from the second conserved V-encoded cysteine to the conserved J-encoded phenylalanine. The earlier analysis of about 590 of the donors excluded sequences that lacked an unambiguous match to a single V gene segment. An earlier analysis of a few hundred of the donors classified V segments as functional when productive rearrangements were above 56.7% and as segregating when the standard deviation between donors was above 5%. A statistical classification framework was built for diagnosing cytomegalovirus status from the catalog of TCR beta chain sequences. In a later analysis, TCR nucleotide sequences were compared against IMGT/GENE-DB human TR gene sequences so that V and J genes could be assigned. In a later analysis, CDR3 sequences and most-parsimonious VDJ recombination scenarios were assigned using the TCRdist pipeline. In a later analysis, each TCR beta chain was defined by its CDR3 amino acid sequence together with its V-gene family, and reads lacking a unique V-gene family were excluded. In a later analysis, 450 to 600 highly shared, low-generation-probability nucleotide sequences were removed to address suspected cross-contamination and a sequencing artifact. For each public chain, a later analysis derived a clonal expansion index from normalized ranks of inferred template counts within each repertoire. A later analysis computed generation probabilities with a VDJ recombination model fitted to out-of-frame rearrangements, and checked the results against IGoR. Hypergeometric tests were used in a later analysis to score TCR-TCR, TCR-HLA and TCR-CMV co-occurrence, with a repertoire-size bias correction applied to the TCR pairs. A later analysis estimated false discovery rates by permuting HLA or CMV assignments 20 times. A later analysis grouped co-occurring TCRs with DBSCAN, adding TCRdist sequence similarity when clustering within HLA-allele-positive subsets. For co-occurrence clustering, repertoires with fewer than 30,000 or more than 120,000 public chains were excluded, along with five or six repertoires with anomalous nucleotide sharing. This immuneACCESS table, as held by TCRdb, lists in-frame sequences with V and J called but not all clones. Of the missing ones, under half trace to an unresolved V gene in checked studies; the others have no known cause. The V and J calls and the clone size are those of that table, but D and trimming were determined from the DNA. Across this sample there are a few hundred thousand clones, with around 80% seen only once. The ten largest make up about 7.3% of the sample.

The cohort comprised some 700 healthy bone marrow donors. At the time of sampling, all cohort members were nominally healthy, though unrecorded immune exposures were likely present. The donor tested CMV seropositive and was one of the 289 seropositive cohort members. A peripheral blood sample was collected from each donor, and TCR beta sequencing was performed on peripheral blood mononuclear cells. The Qiagen DNeasy Blood Extraction Kit was used to extract genomic DNA from the blood cell samples. On this clone: Its target antigen remains unknown. A read error may account for a junction end that differs from germline.

From the cysteine through the phenylalanine, the CDR3 covers 16 amino acids. Here the CDR3 DNA is all that survives: 48 bases in frame from base 1. CDR1 and CDR2 were assigned from the germline V gene as MNHEY and SVGAGI. The origin of this receptor is a woman aged 60-70 years in good health and CMV-seropositive. The sequencing input was PBMCs. The V gene is TRBV6-5 and the J gene is TRBJ2-7; 8 junctional bases match TRBD1. This receptor has the CDR3 CASRYYSGQEAYEQYF. Here is the DNA: TGTGCCAGCAGATACTACTCGGGACAGGAGGCCTACGAGCAGTACTTC.